The entry below describes one T cell receptor (beta chain). As handled by the study authors: Nucleated cell number was recorded as an estimate derived from reference gene primer amplification. Profiling relied on immunoSEQ multiplex PCR, and the TCRdb table lists in-frame clones only, not all of them. V and J calls and clone size are given by that table; D and trimming were obtained from the DNA. Of a few hundred thousand clones in the sample, about 88% were seen once. This entry is derived from a study of blood T cell repertoires in COVID-19. Across the whole study: COVID-19 samples, acute and convalescent, were from the United States, Italy and Spain.

The V gene's germline CDR1 is DFQATT and CDR2 SNEGSKA (reference sequence). The CDR3 loop spans 11 amino acids. Deletions cut 7 bases from V and 3 bases from J, with 7 bases between. This chain connects TRBV20-1 to TRBJ2-1, with D uncertain. Sequencing used peripheral blood. This TCR came from a young man with active or convalescent COVID-19. The CDR3 here is CSGVSYNEQFF. The CDR3 region has the DNA TGCAGTGGTGTCAGCTACAATGAGCAGTTCTTC.